In this sample, the clone carrying this TCR beta chain turned up many times. Trimming took 4 bases from V and 7 from J, leaving 10 bases between them. This CDR3 has 12 residues. Looked up from germline, CDR1 is SNHLY and CDR2 is FYNNEI. The data stem from a study of CD8 T cells in ankylosing spondylitis. One entry per CDR3 protein results from TCRdb running MiXCR on the 5' RACE reads. The data contain about 240,000 distinct CDR3 sequences, over 8.5% of them singletons. The clonotype was recovered from a male donor with ankylosing spondylitis or in good health (not recorded which). V is TRBV2 and J is TRBJ1-2; D not certain. The material sequenced was blood, either unsorted or a sorted T cell fraction (not recorded which). CDR3 protein: CASSGQSGGYTF. In nucleotides, the CDR3 is TGTGCCAGCAGTGGACAATCGGGTGGCTACACCTTC.